The 32 T cell receptor beta chains presented below share a single source sample, sequenced in a study of OX40 agonist ivuxolimab in advanced cancers. TCRdb keeps only in-frame clones here, not all; method: immunoSEQ multiplex PCR. The sample gives about 69,000 clones, roughly nine tenths of which show up once; around 2.7% is in the top ten. Sequencing was performed on CD4+ or CD8+ T cells sorted from blood, taken in a trial of the OX40 agonist ivuxolimab. These receptors were collected from an adult with an advanced solid tumor such as melanoma, head and neck, liver or kidney cancer.

Only one count was recorded for this clone. V is TRBV5-1 and J is TRBJ2-1, with TRBD2 identical over 15 bases. With V trimmed by 4 bases and J by 10 bases, 6 bases remained unmatched. CDR1 and CDR2 from the germline V gene are SGHRS and YFSETQ. CDR3 length: 15 residues. This CDR3 is CASSTRGTSGGEQFF. The CDR3 DNA sequence: TGCGCCAGCAGCACCCGCGGGACTAGCGGGGGGGAGCAGTTCTTC.

The J gene is TRBJ2-5, the V gene TRBV4-2; 12 bases are shared with TRBD2. Germline lookup yields CDR1 LGHNA and CDR2 YNFKEQ. The CDR3 runs 15 residues. The trim removed 1 base at V and 5 bases at J, leaving 2 bases unmatched. CDR3 nucleotide sequence: TGTGCCAGCAGCCAAGCCCTAGCGGGGGGGGAGACCCAGTACTTC. Translating it yields CASSQALAGGETQYF.

This chain connects TRBV29-1 to TRBJ2-7; D is unresolved. The CDR3 consists of 12 residues. Germline CDR1 reads SQVTM; CDR2 reads ANQGSEA. Trimming removed 3 bases from V and 3 bases from J, with 9 bases in between. The CDR3 DNA reads TGCAGCGTTGATTTCGCAGGCTACGAGCAGTACTTC. Translating it yields CSVDFAGYEQYF.

V gene TRBV30 combines with J gene TRBJ2-5; 11 bases align to TRBD2. The DNA end lines up better with TRBJ2-7; the J call may be wrong. Germline loops: CDR1 GTSNPN, CDR2 SVGIG (reference sequence). This CDR3 is 14 amino acids long. In nucleotides, the CDR3 is TGTGCCTCCGGGACTAGCGGCAGCTCCTACGAGCAGTACTTC. Protein: CASGTSGSSYEQYF.

The chain links TRBV6-6 to TRBJ1-2, with D tentatively TRBD1 (5 bases). The CDR3 spans 14 residues. Germline values: CDR1 MNHNY, CDR2 SVGAGI (reference sequence). The ends were cut back, 2 bases at V and 4 bases at J, with 11 bases in the middle. The CDR3 coding sequence is TGTGCCAGCAGTTACCCGGGGGTGAGCTATGGCTACACCTTC. This codes for CASSYPGVSYGYTF.

This chain connects TRBV30 to TRBJ1-2, with 8 bases aligning to TRBD1. Per germline, CDR1 GTSNPN and CDR2 SVGIG (reference sequence). J lost 4 bases, V lost 4 bases, and 2 bases had no gene match. This CDR3 region has 12 residues. CDR3 loop: CAWIGTGYGYTF. DNA for the CDR3: TGTGCCTGGATAGGGACAGGCTATGGCTACACCTTC.

The chain couples TRBV6-6 to TRBJ2-2; 10 nucleotides line up with TRBD1. Trimming took 2 bases from V and 7 from J; bases not matched to a gene: 4. In germline, CDR1 is MNHNY, CDR2 SVGAGI (reference sequence). This CDR3 comprises 15 residues. The CDR3: CASSYRDRGHGELFF. CDR3 in DNA: TGTGCCAGCAGTTACCGGGACAGGGGTCACGGGGAGCTGTTTTTT.

The chain links TRBV11-1 to TRBJ2-1; weak D call: TRBD2 (6 bases). Germline assignment: CDR1 SGHAT and CDR2 FQDESV (reference sequence). Trimming left V 8 bases short and J 6 bases short, with 17 bases between. The CDR3 has 14 residues. The DNA of the CDR3 is TGTGCCAGCTCAAGTGCCCGGGGAGGCAATGAGCAGTTCTTC. Amino acid sequence: CASSSARGGNEQFF.

This chain links TRBV5-1 with TRBJ2-1, with TRBD2 identical over 9 bases. The CDR3 covers 14 residues. CDR1 SGHRS and CDR2 YFSETQ come from the germline V gene. With V trimmed by 4 bases and J by 3 bases, 2 bases remained unmatched. The CDR3: CASSRAGGYNEQFF. The CDR3 DNA reads as TGCGCCAGCAGCAGAGCGGGAGGCTACAATGAGCAGTTCTTC.

This chain uses TRBV20-1 with TRBJ2-1; no reliable D call. Deletions cut 3 bases from V and 2 bases from J, with 2 bases between. The CDR3 covers 11 residues. Per the germline V gene, CDR1 is DFQATT and CDR2 is SNEGSKA (reference sequence). The CDR3 nucleotides are TGCAGTGCTAGTCCCTACAATGAGCAGTTCTTC. Translated: CSASPYNEQFF.

This chain connects TRBV2 to TRBJ1-3, with D maybe TRBD1 (5 bases). The CDR3 is 11 residues long. V lost 6 bases, J lost 7 bases, and 7 bases lay in between. Germline loops: CDR1 SNHLY, CDR2 FYNNEI. The DNA of the CDR3 is TGTGCCAGCAGACAGGAGAACACCATATATTTT. This sequence encodes CASRQENTIYF.

The J gene is TRBJ2-5, the V gene TRBV28, with 8 bases identical to TRBD2. Germline assignment: CDR1 MDHEN and CDR2 SYDVKM. The V gene end was trimmed by 3 bases and the J gene end by 1 base; junction bases not matched to a gene: 7. CDR3 size: 16 residues. The CDR3 DNA reads TGTGCCAGCAGTTTGATCCAGACTAGCGTCCAAGAGACCCAGTACTTC. Translating gives CASSLIQTSVQETQYF.

This chain uses TRBV9 with TRBJ2-5; D may be TRBD2 (7 bases). CDR3 length: 13 residues. Per germline, CDR1 SGDLS and CDR2 YYNGEE. V shed 6 bases and J shed 5 bases, with 14 bases lying between them. Written as DNA, the CDR3 is TGTGCCAGCACTGGGGGGGGGCTGGAGACCCAGTACTTC. It specifies CASTGGGLETQYF.

Only one count was recorded for this clone. The V gene is TRBV5-1, the J gene TRBJ1-1; the D is unclear. Germline values: CDR1 SGHRS, CDR2 YFSETQ. The CDR3 consists of 14 residues. The V end was cut by 5 bases, the J end by 1 base, with 12 bases between. The CDR3, as DNA: TGCGCCAGCAGACCCGGCCATGAGAACACTGAAGCTTTCTTT. Protein sequence: CASRPGHENTEAFF.

The gene calls are TRBV5-1 and TRBJ2-2; perhaps TRBD2 as D (6 bases). Germline CDR1 and CDR2: SGHRS and YFSETQ. This CDR3 region has 18 residues. V was shortened by 4 bases and J by 6 bases, with 25 bases between the two germline ends. The CDR3 DNA reads TGCGCCAGCAGCCCCGAGTCTCCGGGACTCGGGTATGCCGGGGAGCTGTTTTTT. It translates to CASSPESPGLGYAGELFF.

CDR3: CARSLARFLGQINEKLFF. Written as DNA, the CDR3 is TGTGCCAGAAGCTTAGCAAGGTTCCTGGGACAGATAAATGAAAAACTGTTTTTT. The chain has TRBV7-5 and TRBJ1-4; the table's D call of TRBD1 was not tested on the DNA. TRBV7-5 is a listed pseudogene. The CDR3 covers 18 residues.

The chain has TRBV2 and TRBJ1-1, with D unclear. Between the trimmed V and J ends, which lost 1 base and 3 bases, there was a span of 9 bases. Per the germline V gene, CDR1 is SNHLY and CDR2 is FYNNEI. This CDR3 spans 14 amino acids. The CDR3 protein is CASSEGSGDTEAFF. The CDR3 region has the DNA TGTGCCAGCAGTGAAGGTTCCGGGGACACTGAAGCTTTCTTT.

The V gene is TRBV5-1, the J gene TRBJ2-2; TRBD2 agrees at 11 bases. There are 18 residues in the CDR3. CDR1 is SGHRS, CDR2 YFSETQ, per germline. V shed 0 bases and J 5 bases; nucleotides not matched to a gene: 9. CDR3 nucleotides: TGCGCCAGCAGCTTGGGGTTCCCTCTAGCGGGGGGAACCGGGGAGCTGTTTTTT. This gives the protein CASSLGFPLAGGTGELFF.

There are a few counts of this clone. The chain couples TRBV4-2 to TRBJ1-1; no reliable D call. The V end was cut by 5 bases, the J end by 4 bases, with 23 bases between. Germline CDR1 reads LGHNA; CDR2 reads YNFKEQ. The CDR3 is 17 amino acids. This CDR3 reads CASSLVVLGSGFTEAFF. Written as DNA, the CDR3 is TGTGCCAGCAGCTTAGTAGTGTTGGGTTCGGGGTTCACTGAAGCTTTCTTT.

The genes are TRBV6-5 and TRBJ2-4; possibly TRBD1 for D (6 bases). Germline CDR1 MNHEY, CDR2 SVGAGI. The CDR3 is 15 residues long. The V gene lost 5 bases and the J gene lost 3 bases, with 14 bases spanning the gap. The CDR3 region has the DNA TGTGCCAGCAGTCCCACAGGGATAGTCAAAAACATTCAGTACTTC. Amino acids: CASSPTGIVKNIQYF.

J is TRBJ1-5 and V is TRBV6-6, with a tentative D call TRBD1 (6 bases). V lost 0 bases to trimming and J lost 7 bases, with 16 bases between them. CDR3 length: 16 amino acids. CDR1 and CDR2 from the germline V gene are MNHNY and SVGAGI (reference sequence). The CDR3 DNA sequence: TGTGCCAGCAGTTACTCCCAGGGGTTCGGAGGGCAGCCCCAGCATTTT. This sequence encodes CASSYSQGFGGQPQHF.

A single count supports this clone. The chain uses TRBV5-1 and TRBJ2-2; D ambiguous. Germline V gene sequence: CDR1 SGHRS, CDR2 YFSETQ. The CDR3 has 14 residues. The V end lost 4 bases, the J end lost 2 bases, and 9 bases lay between the germline ends. The CDR3 reads CASSTDGNTGELFF. CDR3 nucleotides: TGCGCCAGCAGCACGGACGGAAACACCGGGGAGCTGTTTTTT.

The chain couples TRBV7-2 to TRBJ2-6; no definite D call. The CDR3 has 18 residues. V lost 4 bases, J lost 5 bases, and 21 bases lay in between. Germline V CDR1 and CDR2: SGHTA, FQGNSA. In nucleotides, the CDR3 is TGTGCCAGCAGCTATGCAAACAGACGACAAAGTCGGGCCAACGTCCTGACTTTC. This gives the protein CASSYANRRQSRANVLTF.

This clone is labeled as medium-sized. CDR3 residues: CASSQSGENNQPQHF. CDR3 coding DNA: TGTGCCAGCAGCCAGTCGGGCGAAAACAATCAGCCCCAGCATTTT. The gene calls are TRBV4-2 and TRBJ1-5, with D unclear. From germline, CDR1 is LGHNA and CDR2 YNFKEQ. The ends were cut back, 3 bases at V and 3 bases at J, with 12 bases in the middle. The CDR3 runs to 15 residues.

The rearrangement uses TRBV28 and TRBJ1-4; TRBD1 is a possible D gene (6 bases). V was cut by 11 bases and J by 7 bases, with 20 bases left in between. From germline, CDR1 is MDHEN and CDR2 SYDVKM. CDR3 length: 14 amino acids. The CDR3 DNA reads as TGTGCCGTTCAAGGGACACTCCAGGGTGAAAAACTGTTTTTT. Translating it yields CAVQGTLQGEKLFF.

The gene calls are TRBV7-9 and TRBJ2-1, with TRBD2 matching over 7 bases. Unmatched junction bases numbered 3, after V lost 4 bases and J lost 0 bases. The CDR3 sequence is 15 residues long. Looked up from germline, CDR1 is SEHNR and CDR2 is FQNEAQ (reference sequence). CDR3 region: CASSSLADSYNEQFF. CDR3 sequence (DNA): TGTGCCAGCAGCTCGCTAGCGGACTCCTACAATGAGCAGTTCTTC.

The chain carries TRBV20-1 and TRBJ2-7, with D possibly being TRBD1 (5 bases). The CDR3 is 11 amino acids. The V gene's germline CDR1 is DFQATT and CDR2 SNEGSKA (reference sequence). V lost 5 bases and J 8 bases, leaving 13 bases between the germline ends. CDR3 sequence (DNA): TGCAGTGCTCCCCATGCAGGGCAGCAGTACTTC. It is translated as CSAPHAGQQYF.

This clone was seen a single time. The genes are TRBV5-6 and TRBJ2-1; D gene uncertain. Germline V CDR1 and CDR2: SGHDT, YYEEEE. Trimming removed 3 bases from V and 0 bases from J, with 13 bases in between. This CDR3 comprises 16 residues. This CDR3 is CASSSLAASSYNEQFF. The CDR3 DNA is TGTGCCAGCAGCTCGTTGGCGGCCAGCTCCTACAATGAGCAGTTCTTC.

The V call is TRBV7-3, the J call TRBJ2-1; 11 bases are a match to TRBD2. CDR1 is SGHTA and CDR2 is FQGTGA in the germline V gene. This CDR3 region has 15 residues. The trim removed 5 bases at V and 5 bases at J, leaving 5 bases unmatched. CDR3 residues: CASSPSGRRNNEQFF. The CDR3, as DNA: TGTGCCAGCAGCCCTAGCGGGAGGAGAAACAATGAGCAGTTCTTC.

This chain joins TRBV15 and TRBJ2-1, with 9 positions matching TRBD2. Germline-derived CDR1 and CDR2 are LNHNV and YYDKDF (reference sequence). The CDR3 extends over 16 amino acids. The trim removed 1 base at V and 7 bases at J, leaving 8 bases unmatched. Written as DNA, the CDR3 is TGTGCCACCAGCAGAGGAGACGCGGGAGGGCGAAATGAGCAGTTCTTC. Its protein product is CATSRGDAGGRNEQFF.

The chain is built from TRBV23-1 and TRBJ2-7; the D call may be TRBD1 or TRBD2 (6 bases each). Being an ORF, TRBV23-1 has a function that is uncertain. V dropped 4 bases and J dropped 0 bases, with 19 bases sitting between them. This CDR3 comprises 17 residues. The CDR3 loop is CASSPVGGGGNSYEQYF. For the CDR3, the DNA is TGCGCCAGCAGTCCCGTCGGAGGAGGGGGAAACTCCTACGAGCAGTACTTC.

This clone appeared a few times. The V gene is TRBV13, the J gene TRBJ1-3, with unresolved D. The CDR3 runs 19 residues. In germline, CDR1 is PRHDT, CDR2 FYEKMQ (reference sequence). Trimming shortened V by 5 bases and J by 2 bases, and 25 bases separated the two germline ends. Here the CDR3 DNA reads TGTGCCAGCAGCCCCACGGGATCAGCCGGGGAGCGGACTGGAAACACCATATATTTT. Residues: CASSPTGSAGERTGNTIYF.